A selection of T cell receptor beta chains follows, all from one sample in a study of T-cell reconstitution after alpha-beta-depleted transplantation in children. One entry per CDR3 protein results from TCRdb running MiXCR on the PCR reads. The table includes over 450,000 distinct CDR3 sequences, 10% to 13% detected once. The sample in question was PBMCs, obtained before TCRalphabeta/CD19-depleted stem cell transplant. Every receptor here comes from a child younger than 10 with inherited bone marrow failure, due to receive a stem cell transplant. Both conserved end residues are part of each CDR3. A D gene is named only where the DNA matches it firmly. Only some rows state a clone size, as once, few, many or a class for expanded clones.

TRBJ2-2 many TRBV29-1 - TGCAGCGTTGGACCCAGGGGAGCAAGGACCGGGGAGCTGTTTTTT CSVGPRGARTGELFF
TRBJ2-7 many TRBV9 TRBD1 TGTGCCAGCAGCCCCGTCGGGACAGGGATCCACGAGCAGTACTTC CASSPVGTGIHEQYF
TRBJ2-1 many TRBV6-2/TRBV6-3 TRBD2 TGTGCCAGCAGTTCCCCCGCGGGAGGGCCCTACAATGAGCAGTTCTTC CASSSPAGGPYNEQFF
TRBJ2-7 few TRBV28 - TGTGCCAGCAGTTTCGGGCCGCCTCCCTACGAGCAGTACTTC CASSFGPPPYEQYF
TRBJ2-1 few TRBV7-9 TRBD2 TGTGCCAGCAGCAGAGGACTAGCGGATAAAAGAAGGCATGAGCAGTTCTTC CASSRGLADKRRHEQFF
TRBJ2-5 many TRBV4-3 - TGCGCCAGCAGCCAAGAAGGTGGTCAGGGAGGCGGAGAGACCCAGTACTTC CASSQEGGQGGGETQYF
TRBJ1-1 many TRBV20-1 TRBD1 TGCAGTGCCGACAGGGGTGGAAACACTGAAGCTTTCTTT CSADRGGNTEAFF
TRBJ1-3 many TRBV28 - TGTGCCAGCAACCAGGGTAATGGAAACACCATATATTTT CASNQGNGNTIYF
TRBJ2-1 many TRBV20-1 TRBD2 TGCAGTGCCCCCTATAGCGGGAGACTCTCCTACAATGAGCAGTTCTTC CSAPYSGRLSYNEQFF
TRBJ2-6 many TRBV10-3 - TGTGCCATCAGCAGGGGCTCTGGGGCCAACGTCCTGACTTTC CAISRGSGANVLTF
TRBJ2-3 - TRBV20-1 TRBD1 TGCAGTACTAGATTCTGGACAGGGGTAACAGATACGCAGTATTTT CSTRFWTGVTDTQYF
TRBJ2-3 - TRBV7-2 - TGTGCCAGCAGCGGTTATACACTGAGCACAGATACGCAGTATTTT CASSGYTLSTDTQYF
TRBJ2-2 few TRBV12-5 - TGTGCTAGTGGTTTGGTTCTGGCAGCGAACACCGGGGAGCTGTTTTTT CASGLVLAANTGELFF
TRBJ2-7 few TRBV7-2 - TGTGCCAGCAGCCCCCGACTGGTTACCTCCTACGAGCAGTACTTC CASSPRLVTSYEQYF
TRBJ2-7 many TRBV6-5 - TGTGCCAGCAGTTACTCGAGTCAAGGCTACGAGCAGTACTTC CASSYSSQGYEQYF
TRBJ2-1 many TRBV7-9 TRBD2 TGTGCCATTGGGACTAGCGGGGGCTACAATGAGCAGTTCTTC CAIGTSGGYNEQFF
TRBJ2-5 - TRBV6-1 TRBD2 TGTGCCAGCAGCAAACCGGGACTAGGGAAAGAGACCCAGTACTTC CASSKPGLGKETQYF
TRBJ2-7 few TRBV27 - TGTGCCAGCAGTCCCAATCCCGGGAGCTACGAGCAGTACTTC CASSPNPGSYEQYF
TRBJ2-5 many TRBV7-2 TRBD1 TGTGCCAGCAGTAGAGACAGGGGGGTCCAAGAGACCCAGTACTTC CASSRDRGVQETQYF
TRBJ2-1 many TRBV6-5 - TGTGCCAGCAGTTACTTCGGGGGGCTTAATGAGCAGTTCTTC CASSYFGGLNEQFF
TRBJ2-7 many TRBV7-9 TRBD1 TGTGCCAGCAGCTTCGGACAGGGCAGATGGGGTGAGCAGTACTTC CASSFGQGRWGEQYF
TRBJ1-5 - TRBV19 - TGTGCCAGTAGTATTGAAGGGGTGGATCAGCCCCAGCATTTT CASSIEGVDQPQHF
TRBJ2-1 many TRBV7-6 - TGTGCCAGCAGCTTTCCACTCCTGGGTAGCCGAGGTGAGCAGTTCTTC CASSFPLLGSRGEQFF
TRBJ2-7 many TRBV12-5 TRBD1 TGTGCTAGTGCCCTTGACAGGGGGCTTGAGCAGTACTTC CASALDRGLEQYF
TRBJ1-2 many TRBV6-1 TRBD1 TGTGCCAGCAGCCGAACAGGGGGCAGCTATGGCTACACCTTC CASSRTGGSYGYTF
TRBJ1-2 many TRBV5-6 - TGTGCCAGCAGCGATCAAACAGGGCTCTCCTATGGCTACACCTTC CASSDQTGLSYGYTF
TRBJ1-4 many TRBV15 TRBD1 TGTGCCACCAGCAGAACCGGGACAGGAGGCACGGAGGAAAAACTGTTTTTT CATSRTGTGGTEEKLFF
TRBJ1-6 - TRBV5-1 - TGCGCCAGCAGCTTGTCCAGACAAAGGAATTCACCCCTCCACTTT CASSLSRQRNSPLHF
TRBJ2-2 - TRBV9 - TGTGCCAGCAGCGTGGTGGAAACCGGGGAGCTGTTTTTT CASSVVETGELFF
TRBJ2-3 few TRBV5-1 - TGCGCCAGCAGCTTGGAGTTTGGAGGGTTCACAGATACGCAGTATTTT CASSLEFGGFTDTQYF
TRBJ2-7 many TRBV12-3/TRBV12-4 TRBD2 TGTGCCAGCACCCCTAGCGGGAGTTCCTACGAGCAGTACTTC CASTPSGSSYEQYF
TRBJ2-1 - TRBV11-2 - TGTGCCAGCCTCGGTGGACCTGCGACTAGTCGCAATGAGCAGTTCTTC CASLGGPATSRNEQFF
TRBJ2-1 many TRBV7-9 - TGTGCCAGCAGTTACGGACTTGTAACTGACAATGAGCAGTTCTTC CASSYGLVTDNEQFF
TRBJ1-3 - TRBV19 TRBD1 TGTGCCAGTACCTACGCAGGGGGCCCCCTCCCTGGAAACACCATATATTTT CASTYAGGPLPGNTIYF
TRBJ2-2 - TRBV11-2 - TGTGCCAGCAGCGAGTATGGGACCGGGGAGCTGTTTTTT CASSEYGTGELFF